This T cell receptor (beta chain) was captured by sequencing in a study of CD8 T cells in ankylosing spondylitis. Trimming shortened V by 6 bases and J by 2 bases, and 11 bases separated the two germline ends. The CDR3 loop spans 12 amino acids. The germline V gene encodes CDR1 DFQATT and CDR2 SNEGSKA (reference sequence). For TCR beta, libraries came from quantitative 5'-RACE with molecular barcodes. TCRdb used MiXCR to reprocess the 5' RACE reads, holding one entry per CDR3 protein. The data contain 300,000 to 400,000 distinct CDR3 sequences, approximately 22% of them singletons. This clonotype was observed many times. Its specificity is unknown. Study outcomes and limitations: As for the disease-linked clones, they showed a CD8+ phenotype and occurred at relatively low frequencies in peripheral blood.

Sequencing input: blood, either unsorted or a sorted T cell fraction (not recorded which). The chain combines TRBV20-1 with TRBJ2-7, with D tentatively TRBD1 or TRBD2 (5 bases each). This TCR derives from a male donor with ankylosing spondylitis or in good health (not recorded which). The CDR3 DNA reads TGCAGTGCAAGGGACCGAGCCTACGAGCAGTACTTC. Protein product: CSARDRAYEQYF.